The 25 T cell receptor beta chains below come from one sample, sequenced in a study of blood T cells in healthy people across ages. Next came a second PCR, run for roughly 6 to 11 cycles, which used a sample-barcoded 5' primer along with a J-beta primer mix. In TCRdb, the 5' RACE reads were re-called with MiXCR into one record per CDR3 protein. The table shows approximately 1,700,000 distinct CDR3 sequences, with about two fifths occurring only once. Sequencing input: blood. The receptors derive from a human donor in good health.

This clonotype was counted only a few times. The chain uses TRBV2 and TRBJ2-3; D remains ambiguous. The CDR3 runs 12 residues. The V gene's germline CDR1 is SNHLY and CDR2 FYNNEI. With 8 bases removed from V and 4 bases from J, the gap between germline ends came to 10 bases. The CDR3: CASLTAPDTQYF. CDR3 bases: TGTGCCAGCCTAACCGCCCCAGATACGCAGTATTTT.

The chain uses TRBV7-2 and TRBJ1-2; D not resolved. Trimming pared 3 bases from V and 0 bases from J, leaving 11 bases between. The CDR3 is 15 residues long. Germline loops: CDR1 SGHTA, CDR2 FQGNSA. DNA of the CDR3: TGTGCCAGCAGCTTCTCTGGGGTTTCTAACTATGGCTACACCTTC. This translates into CASSFSGVSNYGYTF.

Only a few counts were recorded for this clonotype. This chain connects TRBV20-1 to TRBJ2-5; TRBD2 matches at 7 bases. Germline CDR1 is DFQATT and CDR2 is SNEGSKA (reference sequence). The CDR3 has 17 amino acids. Trimming at V came to 5 bases and at J to 5 bases, leaving 20 bases not matched to a gene. This chain's CDR3 is CSAPLRDYTPGEETQYF. Here the CDR3 DNA reads TGCAGTGCTCCACTCCGGGACTACACCCCGGGCGAGGAGACCCAGTACTTC.

In this sample, this clonotype turned up many times. The chain employs TRBV6-5 and TRBJ1-2; D not resolved. V was pared by 4 bases and J by 7 bases, with 13 bases between. The CDR3 is 13 amino acids. The germline V gene encodes CDR1 MNHEY and CDR2 SVGAGI. CDR3 region: CASSSLRGGGYTF. The CDR3 nucleotides are TGTGCCAGCAGTTCCCTTCGTGGTGGTGGCTACACCTTC.

The chain joins TRBV3-1 to TRBJ2-1; D gene ambiguous. Between the trimmed V and J ends, which lost 4 bases and 6 bases, there was a span of 10 bases. Germline CDR1 is LGHDT and CDR2 is YNNKEL (reference sequence). CDR3 length equals 13 residues. CDR3 sequence: CASSRYLGNEQFF. The CDR3 DNA reads TGTGCCAGCAGCCGATATTTGGGCAATGAGCAGTTCTTC.

The chain carries TRBV12-3 or TRBV12-4 and TRBJ1-1; a possible D gene is TRBD1 (5 bases). The CDR3 runs to 18 residues. V was trimmed by 6 bases and J by 6 bases, leaving 29 bases between them. CDR3 bases: TGTGCCAGCAGGATATACACATTGGGGGGGTCCATGATACCTGAAGCTTTCTTT. Translation: CASRIYTLGGSMIPEAFF.

V and J are TRBV5-1 and TRBJ2-6; a weak D match, TRBD1 (6 bases). The CDR3 has 14 amino acids. The ends were cut back, 6 bases at V and 3 bases at J, with 10 bases in the middle. Germline lookup yields CDR1 SGHRS and CDR2 YFSETQ. CDR3 sequence reads: CASNSGVGANVLTF. CDR3 nucleotide sequence: TGCGCCAGCAACTCAGGGGTTGGGGCCAACGTCCTGACTTTC.

This clonotype was observed a handful of times. The CDR3 region has the DNA TGTGCCAGCAGTCGGGCGGGGGGTACTAGCACAGATACGCAGTATTTT. This sequence encodes CASSRAGGTSTDTQYF. This chain joins TRBV6-5 and TRBJ2-3; 8 nucleotides align to TRBD2. CDR3 length equals 16 residues. CDR1 and CDR2 from the germline V gene are MNHEY and SVGAGI. J lost 0 bases, V lost 5 bases, and 7 bases had no gene match.

This clonotype was recorded a few times. J is TRBJ2-7 and V is TRBV27; TRBD2 matches 7 bases. Germline loops: CDR1 MNHEY, CDR2 SMNVEV (reference sequence). CDR3 length equals 16 residues. The V segment lost 4 bases and the J segment 3 bases; nucleotides outside the gene matches: 12. The CDR3 sequence: CASSSLLGPGGYEQYF. The DNA of the CDR3 is TGTGCCAGCAGTTCCCTTCTAGGACCGGGGGGCTACGAGCAGTACTTC.

The rearrangement uses TRBV29-1 and TRBJ1-1; D remains unclear. In germline, CDR1 is SQVTM, CDR2 ANQGSEA. This CDR3 is built from 13 residues. The V end was cut by 7 bases, the J end by 4 bases, with 16 bases between. CDR3 region: CSARDRDGTEAFF. The CDR3 nucleotides are TGCAGCGCCCGAGATCGGGATGGCACTGAAGCTTTCTTT.

This clonotype was recorded at least ten times. J is TRBJ2-6 and V is TRBV4-1; D call uncertain. The CDR3 totals 14 residues. Germline CDR1 reads MGHRA; CDR2 reads YSYEKL. The ends were cut back, 7 bases at V and 0 bases at J, with 7 bases in the middle. The CDR3 nucleotides are TGCGCCAGCACCCCTTACTCTGGGGCCAACGTCCTGACTTTC. This translates into CASTPYSGANVLTF.

The chain joins TRBV20-1 to TRBJ2-7; D could derive from TRBD1 or TRBD2 (5 bases each). The V end lost 3 bases, the J end lost 3 bases, and 12 bases lay between the germline ends. In germline, CDR1 is DFQATT, CDR2 SNEGSKA (reference sequence). This CDR3 has 13 amino acids. The CDR3 spells CSARGQGDYEQYF. For the CDR3, the DNA is TGCAGTGCTAGGGGGCAGGGAGACTACGAGCAGTACTTC.

The genes are TRBV7-8 and TRBJ2-3; 8 positions agree with TRBD2. This CDR3 comprises 17 residues. Germline V gene data show CDR1 as SGHVS and CDR2 as FQNEAQ. Trimming cost V 4 bases and J 0 bases; bases outside gene matches: 9. The CDR3 region is CASSSDSPSGSTDTQYF. The CDR3 nucleotides are TGTGCCAGCAGCTCAGATTCCCCTAGCGGGAGCACAGATACGCAGTATTTT.

This clonotype was observed a handful of times. The CDR3 DNA reads TGTGCCAGCAGTGAGGGGGGACAGGGAAGTTATGGCTACACCTTC. Protein sequence: CASSEGGQGSYGYTF. The genes are TRBV6-1 and TRBJ1-2; 9 bases map to TRBD1. There are 15 residues in the CDR3. V shed 3 bases, J shed 5 bases, and the junction held 7 bases outside the gene matches. CDR1 is MNHNS, CDR2 SASEGT, per germline.

A remark on this clonotype: A much larger clone lies a single base off, so this may be a read error. The genes are TRBV20-1 and TRBJ1-6, with D hard to call. CDR1 and CDR2 (germline): DFQATT, SNEGSKA (reference sequence). This CDR3 spans 14 amino acids. The V end was cut by 0 bases, the J end by 8 bases, with 11 bases between. This chain's CDR3 is CSARERQDHSPLHF. The CDR3 DNA is TGCAGTGCTAGAGAGAGGCAGGATCATTCACCCCTCCACTTT.

This clonotype was seen only a few times. The chain couples TRBV7-9 to TRBJ1-2; D is perhaps TRBD1 (5 bases). The germline V and J ends were trimmed by 10 bases and 5 bases, with 20 bases remaining between them. CDR3 length: 14 residues. CDR1 and CDR2 (germline): SEHNR, FQNEAQ (reference sequence). The CDR3 spells CATNPGLQIYGYTF. CDR3 DNA sequence: TGTGCCACCAACCCGGGACTCCAAATTTATGGCTACACCTTC.

The V gene is TRBV7-6, the J gene TRBJ2-5; D could derive from TRBD1 or TRBD2 (5 bases each). Trimming took 3 bases from V and 5 from J, leaving 13 bases between them. CDR1 is SGHVS and CDR2 is FNYEAQ in the germline V gene. The CDR3 contains 14 residues. This chain's CDR3 is CASSFYGTWETQYF. CDR3 in DNA: TGTGCCAGCAGCTTCTATGGGACCTGGGAGACCCAGTACTTC.

The table lists this clonotype with a few counts. J is TRBJ2-2 and V is TRBV4-3; weak D call: TRBD2 (6 bases). V shed 1 base and J shed 5 bases, with 8 bases lying between them. CDR3 length: 14 amino acids. CDR1 is LGHNA, CDR2 YSLEER, per germline. The CDR3 region has the DNA TGCGCCAGCAGCCAAGTTCGGGGGACCGGGGAGCTGTTTTTT. It yields the protein CASSQVRGTGELFF.

This clonotype was observed a handful of times. The rearrangement uses TRBV7-6 and TRBJ2-1; D might be TRBD2 (5 bases). Germline V gene sequence: CDR1 SGHVS, CDR2 FNYEAQ. The CDR3 is 14 residues long. The germline V and J ends were trimmed by 8 bases and 6 bases, with 17 bases remaining between them. The CDR3 spells CASAPPAGLNEQFF. The CDR3 DNA sequence: TGTGCCAGCGCCCCCCCGGCAGGACTCAATGAGCAGTTCTTC.

In its sample, this clonotype was seen many times. This chain uses TRBV12-3 or TRBV12-4 with TRBJ2-4; D ambiguous. This CDR3 contains 17 residues. V was trimmed by 2 bases and J by 0 bases, leaving 14 bases between them. CDR3 amino acids: CASSLRVRPIAKNIQYF. CDR3 bases: TGTGCCAGCAGTTTAAGAGTTCGCCCCATAGCCAAAAACATTCAGTACTTC.

This clonotype came up many times. The V and J genes are TRBV7-8 and TRBJ2-1, with TRBD1 identical over 11 bases. The CDR3 extends over 15 amino acids. From germline, CDR1 is SGHVS and CDR2 FQNEAQ. The V gene end was trimmed by 5 bases and the J gene end by 7 bases; junction bases not matched to a gene: 7. Here the CDR3 DNA reads TGTGCCAGCAGCCTCTTGGGACAGGGGGTAAATGAGCAGTTCTTC. It is translated as CASSLLGQGVNEQFF. Based on the CDR3 plus reference TRBV7-8 and TRBJ2-1, the full variable domain is GAGVSQSPRYKVAKRGQDVALRCDPISGHVSLFWYQQALGQGPEFLTYFQNEAQLDKSGLPSDRFFAERPEGSVSTLKIQRTQQEDSAVYLCASSLLGQGVNEQFFGPGTRLTVL.

This clonotype came up a few times. The chain joins TRBV4-3 to TRBJ1-4; D gene uncertain. The CDR3 contains 15 residues. Per germline, CDR1 LGHNA and CDR2 YSLEER. Trimming pared 3 bases from V and 1 base from J, leaving 9 bases between. CDR3 nucleotides: TGCGCCAGCAGCCATGGAGGAGGAACTAATGAAAAACTGTTTTTT. This sequence encodes CASSHGGGTNEKLFF.

As concerns this clonotype: At one of its ends the junction is not consistent with the germline gene, which may arise from a read error. The chain uses TRBV7-2 and TRBJ2-5; D is unclear. Germline CDR1 and CDR2: SGHTA and FQGNSA. The CDR3 extends over 15 amino acids. The DNA for the CDR3 is TGTGCCGGCAGCTTAGTGGAACACCAACAAGAGGCCCAGTACTTC. Its protein is CAGSLVEHQQEAQYF. Full variable domain (outside the CDR3, taken from reference TRBV7-2 and TRBJ2-5): GAGVSQSPSNKVTEKGKDVELRCDPISGHTALYWYRQSLGQGLEFLIYFQGNSAPDKSGLPSDRFSAERTGGSVSTLTIQRTQQEDSAVYLCAGSLVEHQQEAQYFGPGTRLLVL.

The V call is TRBV6-2 or TRBV6-3, the J call TRBJ2-1, with 7 bases lining up with TRBD1. J lost 8 bases, V lost 6 bases, and 4 bases had no gene match. The CDR3 length is 12 residues. Germline CDR1 reads MNHEY; CDR2 reads SVGEGT. CDR3 in amino acids: CASRQGGDEQFF. For the CDR3, the DNA is TGTGCCAGCAGACAAGGGGGCGATGAGCAGTTCTTC.

The genes are TRBV20-1 and TRBJ1-2; D ambiguous. This CDR3 has 12 residues. V lost 5 bases, J lost 6 bases, and 13 bases lay in between. The V gene's germline CDR1 is DFQATT and CDR2 SNEGSKA (reference sequence). CDR3 coding DNA: TGCAGTGCTTTTAATAGGGTGGATGGCTACACCTTC. Amino acids: CSAFNRVDGYTF.